This T cell receptor (beta chain) was recovered during a study of T cells of healthy individuals. One entry per CDR3 protein results from TCRdb running MiXCR on the 5' RACE reads. The sample holds 40,000 to 60,000 distinct CDR3 sequences; about 15% are singletons and the top ten take about 16%. CDR1 and CDR2 from the germline V gene are MDHEN and SYDVKM. CDR3 length equals 13 residues. V was pared by 6 bases and J by 1 base, with 8 bases between. J is TRBJ2-3 and V is TRBV28; no firm D call. The TCR sequence derives from a human donor in good health. The CDR3 nucleotides read TGTGCCAGCAGGCCTCATGGCACAGATACGCAGTATTTT. It encodes CASRPHGTDTQYF.